The clone carrying this TCR beta chain was observed many times. Its antigen is currently unknown. The sample comes from a study of T-cell reconstitution after alpha-beta-depleted transplantation in children. Whole-study results and caveats: T-cell counts and diversity at one year post-transplant came mainly from newly produced T cells. Reports say that about two months after transplant, the alpha-beta T cells came out of several hundred graft clones that had expanded. Surviving recipient cells, namely T cells and thymic progenitors, were the source of high day-60 TCRbeta diversity in some patients.

V was pared by 5 bases and J by 7 bases, with 9 bases of the junction left unmatched. The CDR3 covers 15 residues. Germline V lookup: CDR1 MNHEY, CDR2 SVGEGT. A library of TCRbeta sequences, prepared with unique molecular identifiers, was generated. TCRdb re-derived calls from the PCR reads in MiXCR, one entry per CDR3 protein. The profile shows 220,000 or so distinct CDR3 sequences, roughly 8.2% of them singletons. The chain joins TRBV6-2 or TRBV6-3 to TRBJ1-5, with 9 positions matching TRBD1. The clonotype was recovered from a male patient aged 10 to 17 who had a stem cell transplant for acute lymphoblastic leukemia, so the T cells may come from the graft donor. The input for sequencing was PBMCs, mostly from graft donor cells, taken 180 days after TCRalphabeta/CD19-depleted stem cell transplant. The CDR3 is CASSRDRDTKQPQHF. The CDR3 nucleotides read TGTGCCAGCAGTCGGGACAGGGATACGAAACAGCCCCAGCATTTT.